This T cell receptor (beta chain) was documented in a study of T cell responses to AZD1222 COVID-19 vaccine. Study conclusions and caveats: Spike-specific TCRs gained breadth and depth after people received two AZD1222 doses.

As to this clone: As yet, its antigen is unknown.

Sequenced by immunoSEQ multiplex PCR; TCRdb stores in-frame clones only, minus some. Altogether roughly 160,000 clones are present, about nine tenths being singletons, with the ten largest covering 5.5%. The V segment lost 5 bases and the J segment 4 bases; nucleotides outside the gene matches: 8. CDR3 size: 15 residues. CDR1 MDHEN and CDR2 SYDVKM come from the germline V gene. This rearrangement joins TRBV28 to TRBJ1-2, with 9 nucleotides matching TRBD1. The sequence came from an adult in good health. This sample comprised peripheral blood, obtained on day 0 of AZD1222 vaccination. DNA of the CDR3: TGTGCCAGCAGTCCTGGACAGGGGTCAGGCTATGGCTACACCTTC. Protein: CASSPGQGSGYGYTF.